This entry lists 18 T cell receptor beta chains sequenced from one sample in a study of cytotoxic CD8 clonotypes in ibrutinib-treated CLL. Method: immunoSEQ multiplex PCR; TCRdb's copy keeps in-frame clones and lacks some. Among roughly 53,000 clones, roughly 58% were seen once, and the ten largest hold more than 20%. This specimen consisted of PBMCs, obtained at disease progression, from a patient treated with ibrutinib. These TCRs come from a human donor with chronic lymphocytic leukemia.

This chain connects TRBV30 to TRBJ2-7; TRBD2 matches at 8 bases. Trimming took 3 bases from V and 2 from J; bases not matched to a gene: 6. Per germline, CDR1 GTSNPN and CDR2 SVGIG (reference sequence). This CDR3 spans 14 amino acids. CDR3 nucleotide sequence: TGTGCCTGGAGCAGCGGGAGAGGAGCCTACGAGCAGTACTTC. Its protein is CAWSSGRGAYEQYF.

The rearrangement joins TRBV11-2 to TRBJ2-2; 14 bases agree with TRBD2. The germline V gene has CDR1 SGHAT and CDR2 FQNNGV. The CDR3 runs to 16 residues. V lost 5 bases and J lost 6; bases outside the gene matches: 5. In DNA, the CDR3 is TGTGCCAGCAGCGTGACTAGCGGGGGGGCCGCCGGGGAGCTGTTTTTT. Its translation: CASSVTSGGAAGELFF.

Here the CDR3 DNA reads TGTGCCAGCAGAATGGACCGGGACTGGGGTGAGCAGTTCTTC. It encodes CASRMDRDWGEQFF. The chain joins TRBV6-5 to TRBJ2-1, with a weak D call TRBD2 (6 bases). The germline V and J ends were trimmed by 6 bases and 9 bases, with 18 bases remaining between them. CDR3 length: 14 amino acids. Per germline, CDR1 MNHEY and CDR2 SVGAGI.

The J gene is TRBJ2-7, the V gene TRBV9, with 9 positions matching TRBD2. The CDR3 covers 16 residues. V shed 0 bases, J shed 2 bases, and the junction held 6 bases outside the gene matches. Germline V gene data show CDR1 as SGDLS and CDR2 as YYNGEE. The CDR3 nucleotides are TGTGCCAGCAGCGTAGGGGCTAGCGGGACCACCTACGAGCAGTACTTC. This encodes CASSVGASGTTYEQYF.

Only a few counts were recorded for this clone. The chain couples TRBV9 to TRBJ2-1; weak D call: TRBD2 (5 bases). Germline loops: CDR1 SGDLS, CDR2 YYNGEE. The CDR3 covers 18 residues. V was pared by 4 bases and J by 0 bases, with 20 bases between. CDR3 coding DNA: TGTGCCAGCAGCCACCCTATCGGGATTTCGAGCTCCTACAATGAGCAGTTCTTC. Encoded protein: CASSHPIGISSSYNEQFF.

This clone was seen a single time. The chain joins TRBV6-5 to TRBJ2-7, with D perhaps matching TRBD2 (6 bases). Germline-derived CDR1 and CDR2 are MNHEY and SVGAGI. V was shortened by 5 bases and J by 2 bases, with 13 bases between the two germline ends. CDR3 length: 14 residues. DNA of the CDR3: TGTGCCAGCAGTAGGGCGGGACTTCCCTACGAGCAGTACTTC. This encodes CASSRAGLPYEQYF.

This rearrangement joins TRBV4-2 to TRBJ1-3, with 9 bases that match TRBD1. CDR3 size: 14 residues. Germline V gene sequence: CDR1 LGHNA, CDR2 YNFKEQ. The J segment lost 4 bases and the V segment lost 4 bases, leaving 2 bases of the junction unmatched. This chain's CDR3 is CASSRGTGGNTIYF. The DNA for the CDR3 is TGTGCCAGCAGCCGTGGGACAGGGGGAAACACCATATATTTT.

As DNA, the CDR3 is TGTGCCAGCTCACCTCTGGCACAGGGAGGATCTTTCTTT. This sequence encodes CASSPLAQGGSFF. The chain joins TRBV18 to TRBJ1-1; D possibly corresponds to TRBD1 (6 bases). The V gene's germline CDR1 is KGHSH and CDR2 LQKENI. With 3 bases removed from V and 12 bases from J, the gap between germline ends came to 17 bases. CDR3 length: 13 amino acids.

V gene TRBV6-1 combines with J gene TRBJ1-1; 7 bases agree with TRBD1. This CDR3 contains 15 residues. The V and J ends lost 5 bases and 0 bases, in that order; junction bases with no gene match: 6. Germline V gives CDR1 MNHNS, CDR2 SASEGT. CDR3 residues: CASSRDSKLNTEAFF. DNA for the CDR3: TGTGCCAGCAGTAGGGACAGCAAATTGAACACTGAAGCTTTCTTT.

The rearrangement uses TRBV7-6 and TRBJ1-2; TRBD1 matches 7 bases. This CDR3 contains 13 residues. Trimming cost V 5 bases and J 7 bases; bases outside gene matches: 7. Germline CDR1 is SGHVS and CDR2 is FNYEAQ. CDR3 bases: TGTGCCAGCAGCAACCGGGACAGTCGTGGCTACACCTTC. Its protein is CASSNRDSRGYTF.

The chain uses TRBV15 and TRBJ2-2; D is unresolved. Germline values: CDR1 LNHNV, CDR2 YYDKDF (reference sequence). This CDR3 region has 14 residues. Trimming pared 0 bases from V and 5 bases from J, leaving 7 bases between. The CDR3 bases are TGTGCCACCAGCAGAGATGTTTCGACCGGGGAGCTGTTTTTT. As protein: CATSRDVSTGELFF.

This chain links TRBV28 with TRBJ2-3, with TRBD1 identical over 7 bases. The CDR3 is 17 residues long. The trim removed 4 bases at V and 2 bases at J, leaving 12 bases unmatched. Germline values: CDR1 MDHEN, CDR2 SYDVKM. DNA for the CDR3: TGTGCCAGCAGTTCCATACACAGGGGACCCATCACAGATACGCAGTATTTT. Protein product: CASSSIHRGPITDTQYF.

J is TRBJ1-4 and V is TRBV19, with 9 bases identical to TRBD1. This CDR3 has 14 residues. V was clipped by 6 bases and J by 5 bases; unmatched bases: 4. Germline loops: CDR1 LNHDA, CDR2 SQIVND (reference sequence). The CDR3 DNA reads TGTGCCAGTAGACCGACAGGGGGGAATGAAAAACTGTTTTTT. Translated, it gives CASRPTGGNEKLFF.

This clone was picked up a small number of times. V is TRBV15 and J is TRBJ2-7; the match to TRBD1 covers 7 bases. Germline V CDR1 and CDR2: LNHNV, YYDKDF (reference sequence). The CDR3 runs to 15 residues. The J segment lost 1 base and the V segment lost 1 base, leaving 4 bases of the junction unmatched. The CDR3 spells CATSRGTGESYEQYF. For the CDR3, the DNA is TGTGCCACCAGCAGAGGAACAGGGGAGTCCTACGAGCAGTACTTC.

V is TRBV4-1 and J is TRBJ1-5; TRBD1 agrees at 8 bases. The CDR3 contains 15 residues. Germline CDR1 is MGHRA and CDR2 is YSYEKL. Trimming at V came to 3 bases and at J to 1 base, leaving 2 bases not matched to a gene. The CDR3 DNA sequence: TGCGCCAGCAGCCACAGGGGGCAGAGCAATCAGCCCCAGCATTTT. Encoded protein: CASSHRGQSNQPQHF.

CDR3: CASEQTWGARSDQPQHF. For the CDR3, the DNA is TGTGCTAGTGAACAGACGTGGGGAGCCCGATCGGATCAGCCCCAGCATTTT. V is TRBV12-5 and J is TRBJ1-5, with D unresolved. This CDR3 is 17 amino acids long. CDR1 is LGHNT and CDR2 is FRNRAP in the germline V gene. V was trimmed by 7 bases and J by 5 bases, leaving 24 bases between them.

This clone has more than one count but fewer than ten. V is TRBV9 and J is TRBJ2-6; 7 nucleotides agree with TRBD2. Germline CDR1 is SGDLS and CDR2 is YYNGEE. The CDR3 sequence is 15 residues long. Trimming took 2 bases from V and 6 from J; bases not matched to a gene: 5. The CDR3 DNA sequence: TGTGCCAGCAGCGTGGCGGGAGCTGAGGCCAACGTCCTGACTTTC. Translating it yields CASSVAGAEANVLTF.

In this sample, this clone turned up a few times. V usage is TRBV5-4 and J usage is TRBJ2-1; D perhaps matches TRBD2 (7 bases). The V gene lost 1 base and the J gene lost 8 bases, with 19 bases spanning the gap. Germline-derived CDR1 and CDR2 are SGHNT and YYREEE (reference sequence). The CDR3 is 16 residues long. CDR3 DNA sequence: TGTGCCAGCAGCTTGTCGGTGGGGGGGCTTAGCTATGAGCAGTTCTTC. Translating gives CASSLSVGGLSYEQFF.